This record concerns one TCR beta chain sequence. Its antigen is still unknown. This entry belongs to a study of monozygotic twins with inflammatory bowel disease. Study-level findings and limits: Repertoire similarity matched across concordant and discordant twins, perhaps owing to limited power. Some repertoire variability may stem from patients' differing immunosuppressive treatments. The study found lower TCRbeta diversity (inverse Simpson) in IBD patients than in healthy co-twins.

Collection yielded roughly 2.3 ml of blood per donor. TCRdb reworked the 5' RACE reads into one entry per CDR3 protein, no DNA. Its clone listing holds over 130,000 distinct CDR3 sequences. The CDR3 is 19 amino acids. Germline V lookup: CDR1 KGHSH, CDR2 LQKENI. This receptor was taken from a human donor with ulcerative colitis or Crohn's disease, or a healthy co-twin of an affected twin (not recorded which). The sequencing sample was made of blood. The chain employs TRBV18 and TRBJ1-6; absent DNA, TCRdb's TRBD1 call cannot be checked. CDR3 residues: CASSPPANELQGLGSPLHF. Full variable domain (outside the CDR3, taken from reference TRBV18 and TRBJ1-6): NAGVMQNPRHLVRRRGQEARLRCSPMKGHSHVYWYRQLPEEGLKFMVYLQKENIIDESGMPKERFSAEFPKEGPSILRIQQVVRGDSAAYFCASSPPANELQGLGSPLHFGNGTRLTVT.